This T cell receptor (beta chain) is drawn from a study of T and B cells in COVID-19 patients. Study-level background: Blood was sampled from COVID-19 patients who were either actively infected or recovered. The study's findings and limits: Patients with COVID-19 reportedly showed strongly skewed T cell receptor beta variable and joining gene usage.

TRB rearrangements were amplified by multiplex PCR with BIOMED2 TRB-A/B primers. TCRdb processed the multiplex PCR reads anew with MiXCR; each CDR3 protein has one entry. Among approximately 6,600 distinct CDR3 sequences, about 27% were seen once, and the ten largest hold over 9%. TRB was amplified from around 250-460 ng of blood genomic DNA. V trimming: 1 base; J trimming: 7 bases; junction bases outside the gene matches: 5. Germline assignment: CDR1 SGHAT and CDR2 FQNNGV. This CDR3 is 17 amino acids long. This clonotype was observed a few times. Its antigen is unknown. The chain recombines TRBV11-2 with TRBJ2-1; 15 bases agree with TRBD2. The TCR sequence derives from a human donor with active COVID-19. Sequenced: blood. The CDR3: CASSLARTSGGVNEQFF. The CDR3 DNA is TGTGCCAGCAGCTTAGCTCGGACTAGCGGGGGGGTGAATGAGCAGTTCTTC.